This T cell receptor (beta chain) was observed in a study of response to subunit inactivated influenza vaccine. TCRdb re-called the RT-PCR reads through MiXCR, storing one row per CDR3 protein. The repertoire includes around 500,000 distinct CDR3 sequences, about a tenth of them detected once, and about 12% sits in the top ten. This CDR3 contains 13 residues. Germline values: CDR1 LNHNV, CDR2 YYDKDF (reference sequence). Trimming took off 0 bases at V and 4 bases at J, with 5 bases between the two ends. There are many counts of this clonotype. This material consisted of PBMCs from blood, taken 40 to 50 days after vaccination. The sequence derives from a man aged 45-65 years who received an inactivated influenza vaccine. The chain is built from TRBV15 and TRBJ2-3; D unclear. DNA of the CDR3: TGTGCCACCAGCAGAGAACCCGCAGATACGCAGTATTTT. Translating it yields CATSREPADTQYF.